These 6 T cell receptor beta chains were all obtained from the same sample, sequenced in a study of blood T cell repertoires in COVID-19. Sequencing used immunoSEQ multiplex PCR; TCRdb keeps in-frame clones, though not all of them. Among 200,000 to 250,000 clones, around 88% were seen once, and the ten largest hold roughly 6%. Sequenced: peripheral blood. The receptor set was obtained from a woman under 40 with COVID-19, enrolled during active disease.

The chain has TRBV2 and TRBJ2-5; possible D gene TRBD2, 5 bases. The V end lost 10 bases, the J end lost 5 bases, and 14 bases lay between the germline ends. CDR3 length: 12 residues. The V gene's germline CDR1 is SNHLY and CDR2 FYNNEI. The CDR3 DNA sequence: TGTGCCACCCGAGGGCCCGGGGAGACCCAGTACTTC. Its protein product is CATRGPGETQYF. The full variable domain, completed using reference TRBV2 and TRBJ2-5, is EPEVTQTPSHQVTQMGQEVILRCVPISNHLYFYWYRQILGQKVEFLVSFYNNEISEKSEIFDDQFSVERPDGSNFTLKIRSTKLEDSAMYFCATRGPGETQYFGPGTRLLVL.

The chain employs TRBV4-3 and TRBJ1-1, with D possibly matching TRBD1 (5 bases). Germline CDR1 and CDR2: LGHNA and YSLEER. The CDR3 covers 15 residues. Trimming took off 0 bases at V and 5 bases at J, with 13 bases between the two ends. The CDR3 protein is CASSQDQGFGTEAFF. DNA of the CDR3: TGCGCCAGCAGCCAAGATCAGGGCTTTGGGACTGAAGCTTTCTTT.

The CDR3 protein is CASSSADRGLGTQYF. The CDR3 DNA reads as TGTGCCAGCAGCTCCGCGGACAGGGGGCTAGGTACGCAGTATTTT. V usage is TRBV11-3 and J usage is TRBJ2-3; 11 bases map to TRBD1. Germline V lookup: CDR1 SGHNT, CDR2 YENEEA. V gave up 4 bases and J gave up 8 bases; unmatched junction bases: 8. CDR3 length: 15 residues.

In DNA, the CDR3 is TGTGCCAGCAGCCAAGGCTCGACAGGGGGATCAGATACGCAGTATTTT. Translating it yields CASSQGSTGGSDTQYF. The genes are TRBV3-1 (or the pseudogene TRBV3-2) and TRBJ2-3, with 9 nucleotides matching TRBD1. The CDR3 covers 16 residues. J was trimmed by 4 bases and V by 1 base; bases with no gene match: 6. Germline-derived CDR1 and CDR2 are LGHDT and YNNKEL (reference sequence).

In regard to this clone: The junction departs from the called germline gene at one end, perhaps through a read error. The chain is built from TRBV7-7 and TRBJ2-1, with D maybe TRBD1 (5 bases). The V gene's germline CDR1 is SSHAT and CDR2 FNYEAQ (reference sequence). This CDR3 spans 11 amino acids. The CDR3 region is CASRASGEQFF. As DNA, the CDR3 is TGTGCTAGCAGGGCTTCGGGTGAGCAGTTCTTC.

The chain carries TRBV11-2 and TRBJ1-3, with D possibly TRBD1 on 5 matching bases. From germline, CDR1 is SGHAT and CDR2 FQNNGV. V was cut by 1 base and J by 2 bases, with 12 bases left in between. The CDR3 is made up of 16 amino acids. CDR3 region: CASSLARASTGNTIYF. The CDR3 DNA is TGTGCCAGCAGCTTAGCCAGGGCGAGTACTGGAAACACCATATATTTT.